Listed below are T cell receptor beta chains from one sample, sequenced in a study of OX40 agonist ivuxolimab in advanced cancers. Produced via immunoSEQ multiplex PCR; TCRdb's table is partial and in-frame only. The data hold about 53,000 clones, with approximately 84% observed a single time. This specimen consisted of CD4+ or CD8+ T cells sorted from blood, obtained in a trial of the OX40 agonist ivuxolimab. Every receptor here comes from an adult with an advanced solid tumor such as melanoma, head and neck, liver or kidney cancer. Both conserved end residues are trimmed from each CDR3.

j_gene | v_gene | CDR3aa
TRBJ2-1 | TRBV6-5 | ASRKDKPNEQF
TRBJ1-1 | TRBV6-5 | ASSPGHVRAEAF
TRBJ1-3 | TRBV28 | ASRGQAAGNTIY
TRBJ1-2 | TRBV9 | ASSPQGSTHGYT
TRBJ2-5 | TRBV11-2 | ASSSFEETQY
TRBJ2-1 | TRBV28 | ASSFPNPYRTSGGSYNEQF
TRBJ1-2 | TRBV6-1 | ASRMTREGGYT
TRBJ1-2 | TRBV5-6 | ASSTEGGAPNYGYT
TRBJ1-1 | TRBV7-9 | DSGDSIMNTEAF
TRBJ1-5 | TRBV27 | ATRIGILSNQPQH
TRBJ1-3 | TRBV2 | ASSPGRTYSGNTIY
TRBJ2-3 | TRBV5-8 | ASSLITDTQY
TRBJ1-1 | TRBV5-1 | ASSKLRDRENTEAF
TRBJ2-7 | TRBV14 | ASSPRQPPYEQY
TRBJ2-7 | TRBV15 | ATSRDRAVTTYEQY
TRBJ2-7 | TRBV15 | ATSRGLIEAYEQY
TRBJ2-7 | TRBV13 | ASAGTKPYEQY
TRBJ1-2 | TRBV5-4 | ASSFAQGDGGYT